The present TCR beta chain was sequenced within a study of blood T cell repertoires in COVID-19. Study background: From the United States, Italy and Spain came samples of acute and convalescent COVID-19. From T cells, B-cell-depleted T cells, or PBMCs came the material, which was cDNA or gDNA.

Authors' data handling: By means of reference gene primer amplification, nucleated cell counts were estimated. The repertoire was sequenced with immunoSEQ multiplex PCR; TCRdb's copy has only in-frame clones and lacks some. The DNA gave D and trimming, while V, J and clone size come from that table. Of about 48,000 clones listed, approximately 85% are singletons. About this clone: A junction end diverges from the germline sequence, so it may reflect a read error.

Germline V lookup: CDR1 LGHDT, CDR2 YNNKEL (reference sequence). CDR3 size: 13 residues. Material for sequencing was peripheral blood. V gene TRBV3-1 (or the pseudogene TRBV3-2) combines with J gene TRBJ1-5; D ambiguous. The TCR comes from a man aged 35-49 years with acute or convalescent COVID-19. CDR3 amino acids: CAGSQGQDQPQHF. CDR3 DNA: TGTGCCGGCAGCCAAGGGCAGGATCAGCCCCAGCATTTT.